This TCR beta chain comes out of a study of shared clonotypes between healthy human individuals (dated by TCRdb to about 2020). For the study in its entirety: A couple of women and three men aged 18 to 49 years were included in the cohort. For each donor, CD4 naive and CD4 memory were each run on three plates, CD8 naive on two plates, and CD8 memory on one plate. To estimate repertoire size and how much clonotype sharing occurs between individuals, the study deeply sequenced the blood TCR repertoires of about five healthy adults. Different laboratories and diverse techniques were used to prepare libraries and sequence TCR repertoires, to increase sequencing depth and limit assay-specific biases. Leukapheresis yielded between about 0.85 and 9 billion PBMCs per donor.

About this clone itself: Its antigen has not been determined. It has no much larger one-base neighbor in the sample; base qualities were not kept.

Healthy HIV-negative adults with no recently reported acute infections or vaccinations were included as donors. Every donor was a Caucasian adult living in Nashville, Tennessee, USA. CD4+ T cells were enriched by magnetic negative selection; naive cells were then positively selected on CD45RA, and the negative fraction formed the memory subset. Blood was obtained by leukapheresis, after which PBMCs were separated by Ficoll-Histopaque density gradient centrifugation and cryopreserved in liquid nitrogen vapor phase. Analytical flow cytometry was used to check the purity and quantity of every magnetically sorted T cell population. Genomic DNA was isolated from each sorted fraction and quantified by UV absorbance on a Nanodrop 2000c. Using the deep immunoSEQ assay, TCR CDR3 regions were amplified from genomic DNA by multiplex PCR. Extracted genomic DNA from each cell subset was distributed evenly across all wells of several immunoSEQ 96-well plates, and each plate was treated as a replicate. For sorted subsets, approximately 190 ng genomic DNA, equal to 25,000 to 35,000 T cell genomes, was loaded into each replicate PCR. Purified libraries were quantified with a Qubit 3.0 fluorometer, sized on a Bioanalyzer 2100, and re-quantified with the KAPA Library Quantification kit. A separate single-read 150-cycle Illumina NextSeq 550 flow cell was used to sequence each immunoSEQ 96-well plate. The original pipeline was this. Because only junctional sequences without quality scores were contained in the immunoSEQ output, filtering matching that applied to full-length reads could not be performed. Sequences were annotated with PyIR, a Python wrapper for IgBLAST v1.9, and V/J genes and CDR3 were assigned using IMGT germline references. Any read was removed if the V/J assignment was weak (E-value above 1e-6), the CDR3 was missing, or the read contained stop codons, out-of-frame junctions, or ambiguous translated residues. V3J clonotypes were defined as sequences sharing the same inferred V gene, J gene, and CDR3 amino acid sequence. The percentage overlap between two repertoires was calculated by dividing the number of shared unique clonotypes by the size of the smaller repertoire. Richness of each repertoire was evaluated using RTK rarefaction, the Chao1 estimator, and Recon v2.1 estimates of unobserved clonotypes. Generation probabilities for all TCRbeta clonotypes obtained by the gDNA method from a few donors were computed using OLGA. In TCRdb, the immuneACCESS table is reduced to in-frame sequences with V and J assigned. These tables do not hold every clone; where another copy was compared, an unresolved V gene accounts for under half, and the others remain unexplained. The DNA gave D and trimming, while V, J and clone size come from that table. The sample table contains fewer than 1.4 million clones; only one count was recorded for about four fifths of them. The ten largest clones capture more than 0.55% of the sample.

The CDR3 sequence holds 15 residues, the cysteine and phenylalanine included. Of all the DNA, just the CDR3 is kept, 45 bases in frame from base 1. Ends trimmed: V by 6 bases, J by 4 bases; bases unmatched to a gene: 8. Based on the germline V gene, the CDR1 and CDR2 sequences are ENHRY and SYGVKD. Overall study outcomes, separate from this receptor: Sampling was restricted to blood, and TCR repertoires in tissue are likely to differ from TCR repertoires in blood. Pairwise subsampling indicated that sequencing depth was expected to affect the degree of clonotype sharing among donors. Because the study included only a small number of donors, the genetic and exposure-history diversity represented was limited. Estimated clonotype richness was generally larger for naive than for memory subsets. Even with the large sequencing depth, rarefaction of the sorted-subset datasets indicated that sequencing was incomplete. Across a few donors, approximately 4.9% of naive CD4, approximately 3.5% of naive CD8, about 2% of memory CD4, and roughly 0.41% of memory CD8 clonotypes were shared. Compared with non-shared clonotypes, clonotypes shared by all four sorted-subset donors had higher generation probabilities.

This chain is built from TRBV10-3 and TRBJ2-1; 8 bases in the junction line up with TRBD2. Material: memory CD4+ T cells from PBMCs. Interpreted using the paper, the cell subset or site label stands for: CD45RA-negative fraction. The origin of this receptor is a man aged 18 to 29 in good health. Some clones in this sample may be carry-over from other donors' samples. The CDR3 reads CAISVTSGGYNEQFF. The nucleotide sequence is TGTGCCATCAGCGTAACTAGCGGCGGATACAATGAGCAGTTCTTC.